These 27 T cell receptor beta chains came from one sample sequenced in a study of T cell repertoires in cytomegalovirus infection. These receptors have no known antigen. TCRdb used MiXCR to reprocess the reads, holding one entry per CDR3 protein. This table has around 770,000 distinct CDR3 sequences, 25% to 30% appearing once. The specimen comprised cultured CD8+ T cells from PBMCs, sampled from culture after CMV antigen stimulation. These receptors came from a human donor in good health (CMV status not recorded). Some clones in this sample may be carry-over from other donors' samples.

This clonotype was counted between two and nine times. The genes are TRBV27 and TRBJ2-1; 15 bases map to TRBD2. CDR3 length equals 16 residues. V dropped 4 bases and J dropped 8; count of bases not matched to a gene: 6. Germline-derived CDR1 and CDR2 are MNHEY and SMNVEV (reference sequence). The CDR3 region has the DNA TGTGCCAGCAGTTGGGGACTAGCGGGGGGTTTGGATGAGCAGTTCTTC. As protein: CASSWGLAGGLDEQFF.

The chain carries TRBV19 and TRBJ2-2; weak D call: TRBD2 (6 bases). Between the trimmed V and J ends, which lost 3 bases and 7 bases, there was a span of 21 bases. Germline CDR1 is LNHDA and CDR2 is SQIVND (reference sequence). The CDR3 spans 17 residues. CDR3 bases: TGTGCCAGTAGTATTTGGTACGGGACTCCCAAGAACGGGGAGCTGTTTTTT. As protein: CASSIWYGTPKNGELFF.

The rearrangement links TRBV27 to TRBJ1-1; 11 bases line up with TRBD1. Germline-derived CDR1 and CDR2 are MNHEY and SMNVEV (reference sequence). Unmatched junction bases numbered 3, after V lost 3 bases and J lost 6 bases. The CDR3 contains 14 residues. The chain's CDR3 is CASSFGQGAAEAFF. Here the CDR3 DNA reads TGTGCCAGCAGTTTTGGACAGGGGGCCGCTGAAGCTTTCTTT.

The chain employs TRBV7-1 and TRBJ1-1, with 11 bases fitting TRBD1. TRBV7-1 is an open reading frame, and its role is uncertain. The junction had 5 bases not matched to a gene; V was cut back by 5 bases and J by 3 bases. CDR3 length: 15 residues. CDR3 region: CASSDWTGGDTEAFF. As DNA, the CDR3 is TGTGCCAGCAGCGACTGGACAGGGGGCGACACTGAAGCTTTCTTT.

The chain uses TRBV27 and TRBJ2-5; either TRBD1 or TRBD2 may fit D (5 bases each). Germline V gene sequence: CDR1 MNHEY, CDR2 SMNVEV (reference sequence). The CDR3 is 16 amino acids. V lost 6 bases and J 2 bases, leaving 19 bases between the germline ends. This CDR3 reads CASRNLRDGFQETQYF. CDR3 nucleotide sequence: TGTGCCAGCAGAAACCTCCGGGACGGATTTCAAGAGACCCAGTACTTC.

J is TRBJ2-1 and V is TRBV29-1; 9 bases line up with TRBD1. The CDR3 length is 13 residues. Per the germline V gene, CDR1 is SQVTM and CDR2 is ANQGSEA. After removal of 6 bases from V and 4 bases from J, the junction contained 4 bases not matched to a gene. The CDR3 region has the DNA TGCAGCGTAGACAGGGGGACTTACAATGAGCAGTTCTTC. Translation: CSVDRGTYNEQFF.

This clonotype was detected many times. The chain joins TRBV7-6 to TRBJ2-1; 7 nucleotides agree with TRBD1. There are 16 residues in the CDR3. Germline V gene sequence: CDR1 SGHVS, CDR2 FNYEAQ. The J segment lost 0 bases and the V segment lost 5 bases, leaving 7 bases of the junction unmatched. CDR3 amino acids: CASSVTGASSYNEQFF. The CDR3 DNA sequence: TGTGCCAGCAGCGTCACAGGGGCGAGCTCCTACAATGAGCAGTTCTTC.

The chain recombines TRBV3-1 with TRBJ1-6, with D maybe TRBD1 (5 bases). Germline CDR1 and CDR2: LGHDT and YNNKEL (reference sequence). CDR3 size: 15 residues. The germline V and J ends were trimmed by 2 bases and 10 bases, with 15 bases remaining between them. CDR3 nucleotide sequence: TGTGCCAGCAGCCAAAAGCCCAGGGATTACTCACCCCTCCACTTT. Translation gives CASSQKPRDYSPLHF.

The V and J genes are TRBV7-9 and TRBJ2-4; 7 bases are shared with TRBD1. The CDR3 spans 16 residues. Trimming took 3 bases from V and 0 from J; bases not matched to a gene: 5. Germline loops: CDR1 SEHNR, CDR2 FQNEAQ (reference sequence). The CDR3 region has the DNA TGTGCCAGCAGCTTCGATACAGGGGTAGCCAAAAACATTCAGTACTTC. It translates to CASSFDTGVAKNIQYF.

This clonotype was picked up a small number of times. The chain is built from TRBV28 and TRBJ1-4; D is undetermined. Trimming left V 5 bases short and J 0 bases short, with 10 bases between. Per the germline V gene, CDR1 is MDHEN and CDR2 is SYDVKM. The CDR3 spans 15 residues. The CDR3 here is CASSTGPATNEKLFF. The CDR3, as DNA: TGTGCCAGCAGTACCGGGCCTGCAACTAATGAAAAACTGTTTTTT.

This clonotype was picked up a small number of times. The V call is TRBV2, the J call TRBJ2-7, with TRBD1 identical over 8 bases. The germline gives CDR1 SNHLY, CDR2 FYNNEI. After removal of 0 bases from V and 6 bases from J, the junction contained 7 bases not matched to a gene. The CDR3 length is 15 residues. The CDR3 nucleotides read TGTGCCAGCAGTGAAGCTCTTCAGGGGGCGCGCGAGCAGTACTTC. This codes for CASSEALQGAREQYF.

The chain couples TRBV12-3 or TRBV12-4 to TRBJ1-3; D not certain. V lost 6 bases and J 2 bases, leaving 11 bases between the germline ends. This CDR3 spans 14 amino acids. In DNA form, the CDR3 reads TGTGCCAGCAGGCAGACAATTACTGGAAACACCATATATTTT. Translating it yields CASRQTITGNTIYF.

The chain recombines TRBV7-9 with TRBJ1-1; maybe TRBD1 (5 bases). The germline V and J ends were trimmed by 5 bases and 5 bases, with 21 bases remaining between them. CDR1 is SEHNR, CDR2 FQNEAQ, per germline (reference sequence). The CDR3 loop spans 16 amino acids. The CDR3 sequence: CASSPTQATGVTEAFF. The CDR3 coding sequence is TGTGCCAGCAGCCCAACTCAAGCCACAGGTGTGACTGAAGCTTTCTTT.

This clonotype was found a few times. The chain links TRBV7-4 to TRBJ1-4; tentative D call: TRBD1 (5 bases). The germline V and J ends were trimmed by 8 bases and 8 bases, with 12 bases remaining between them. Germline V gene sequence: CDR1 SGHVT, CDR2 SQSDAQ. CDR3 length equals 12 residues. In DNA form, the CDR3 reads TGTGCCAGCGGGGCCTTGGGAGAAAAACTGTTTTTT. It yields the protein CASGALGEKLFF.

The V gene is TRBV5-6, the J gene TRBJ2-1, with TRBD2 identical over 10 bases. Germline V gene sequence: CDR1 SGHDT, CDR2 YYEEEE. CDR3 length: 18 amino acids. V lost 4 bases to trimming and J lost 1 base; unmatched junction nucleotides: 11. CDR3 in amino acids: CASSDSSGGGGSYNEQFF. The CDR3 DNA reads as TGTGCCAGCAGCGATTCTAGCGGGGGAGGAGGTTCCTACAATGAGCAGTTCTTC. Full variable domain (outside the CDR3, taken from reference TRBV5-6 and TRBJ2-1): DAGVTQSPTHLIKTRGQQVTLRCSPKSGHDTVSWYQQALGQGPQFIFQYYEEEERQRGNFPDRFSGHQFPNYSSELNVNALLLGDSALYLCASSDSSGGGGSYNEQFFGPGTRLTVL.

This clonotype occurred a few times. This chain links TRBV6-2 or TRBV6-3 with TRBJ1-1; 10 bases map to TRBD1. J lost 0 bases, V lost 6 bases, and 7 bases had no gene match. CDR1 is MNHEY and CDR2 is SVGEGT in the germline V gene. CDR3 size: 16 residues. CDR3 coding DNA: TGTGCCAGCAGCCGCCGGGACAGGGGAATGAACACTGAAGCTTTCTTT. It yields the protein CASSRRDRGMNTEAFF.

This chain links TRBV6-6 with TRBJ2-4, with D unclear. CDR3 length equals 15 residues. Trimming stripped 4 bases from V and 8 bases from J, with 18 bases between. CDR1 is MNHNY, CDR2 SVGAGI, per germline (reference sequence). The CDR3 region is CASSSLGVGIDIQYF. DNA of the CDR3: TGTGCCAGCAGTTCCCTTGGGGTGGGAATAGACATTCAGTACTTC.

The rearrangement uses TRBV19 and TRBJ2-1; D remains ambiguous. Germline values: CDR1 LNHDA, CDR2 SQIVND (reference sequence). The V gene lost 1 base and the J gene lost 7 bases, with 8 bases spanning the gap. This CDR3 region has 13 residues. The CDR3 nucleotides read TGTGCCAGTAGTATAGGTCAAAGGAATGAGCAGTTCTTC. Translated: CASSIGQRNEQFF.

The rearrangement uses TRBV20-1 and TRBJ2-7; 10 bases fit TRBD1. This CDR3 spans 13 amino acids. Germline trimming cut 6 bases from V and 3 bases from J; bases unmatched to any gene: 5. Germline V gene data show CDR1 as DFQATT and CDR2 as SNEGSKA (reference sequence). The CDR3 sequence is CSARRDRGYEQYV. Here the CDR3 DNA reads TGCAGTGCCCGCCGGGACAGGGGCTACGAGCAGTACGTC.

This clonotype was seen only a few times. The chain has TRBV20-1 and TRBJ1-6, with 9 bases lining up with TRBD1. Germline lookup yields CDR1 DFQATT and CDR2 SNEGSKA (reference sequence). CDR3 length equals 16 residues. Trimming removed 1 base from V and 7 bases from J; junction bases left unmatched: 8. The CDR3 DNA reads as TGCAGTGCTAGAGCCGAGGACAGGGGAAGGAATTCACCCCTCCACTTT. Translated, it gives CSARAEDRGRNSPLHF.

This clonotype was detected a few times. The chain joins TRBV7-9 to TRBJ2-5, with 8 bases that match TRBD2. Trimming cost V 5 bases and J 5 bases; bases outside gene matches: 10. The CDR3 sequence is 15 residues long. Germline CDR1 reads SEHNR; CDR2 reads FQNEAQ (reference sequence). CDR3 protein: CASSPAGGLRETQYF. CDR3 DNA sequence: TGTGCCAGCAGCCCTGCGGGGGGCCTTCGGGAGACCCAGTACTTC.

In its sample, this clonotype was seen a few times. The chain employs TRBV7-6 and TRBJ2-2, with TRBD1 matching over 7 bases. Per the germline V gene, CDR1 is SGHVS and CDR2 is FNYEAQ. This CDR3 comprises 16 residues. The J segment lost 0 bases and the V segment lost 5 bases, leaving 6 bases of the junction unmatched. CDR3 in DNA: TGTGCCAGCAGCCCGGGACAGTCCCCGAACACCGGGGAGCTGTTTTTT. Amino acids: CASSPGQSPNTGELFF.

This rearrangement joins TRBV4-1 to TRBJ1-1; D ambiguous. The germline V and J ends were trimmed by 3 bases and 4 bases, with 12 bases remaining between them. Germline-derived CDR1 and CDR2 are MGHRA and YSYEKL. CDR3 length: 14 amino acids. DNA for the CDR3: TGCGCCAGCAGCCACCGCGGGCGGGTCACTGAAGCTTTCTTT. This sequence encodes CASSHRGRVTEAFF.

The table lists this clonotype with many counts. J is TRBJ2-3 and V is TRBV7-2; D unclear. With 3 bases removed from V and 6 bases from J, the gap between germline ends came to 13 bases. This CDR3 has 14 residues. Germline values: CDR1 SGHTA, CDR2 FQGNSA. The CDR3 DNA reads TGTGCCAGCAGCTTCCGGGCCTTGGGGGATACGCAGTATTTT. Translating gives CASSFRALGDTQYF.

The chain joins TRBV7-6 to TRBJ2-7; tentatively, D is TRBD1 or TRBD2 (5 bases each). Germline assignment: CDR1 SGHVS and CDR2 FNYEAQ. The V end lost 1 base, the J end lost 5 bases, and 12 bases lay between the germline ends. The CDR3 spans 14 residues. This CDR3 is CASSLGGVGNEQYF. The CDR3 coding sequence is TGTGCCAGCAGCTTAGGAGGGGTAGGGAACGAGCAGTACTTC.

CDR3 sequence: CASSEARTYGYTF. CDR3 nucleotide sequence: TGTGCCAGCAGTGAAGCGAGGACCTATGGCTACACCTTC. This chain connects TRBV2 to TRBJ1-2; no clear D gene. The germline CDR1 and CDR2 sequences are SNHLY and FYNNEI. Trimming cost V 0 bases and J 4 bases, with 6 bases left between them. CDR3 length: 13 amino acids.

The J gene is TRBJ1-2, the V gene TRBV6-1, with 10 bases lining up with TRBD1. The CDR3 totals 12 residues. V lost 6 bases and J lost 6; bases outside the gene matches: 1. Germline loops: CDR1 MNHNS, CDR2 SASEGT. CDR3 DNA: TGTGCCAGCAGGACAGGGGGCCATGGCTACACCTTC. Its translation: CASRTGGHGYTF.